This T cell receptor beta chain was sequenced during a study of graft-versus-host responses after intestinal transplantation. Study-wide background: Each recipient received a multivisceral, liver-intestinal, or isolated intestinal graft. Anti-thymocyte globulin induction, then tacrolimus and steroids for two to four years, went to all recipients. Study findings and constraints: Some GvH clones appeared in ileal mucosa or blood before recipient bone marrow. Peak GvH clone levels in circulation were associated with early post-transplant HvG declines.

On this clone: Its antigen remains unidentified.

Using immunoSEQ multiplex PCR, the repertoire was profiled, and TCRdb retains in-frame clones only, with some absent. This sample has 25,000 to 30,000 clones, with around 94% found just once. Germline V gene sequence: CDR1 MDHEN, CDR2 SYDVKM. Trimming cost V 5 bases and J 3 bases, with 22 bases left between them. CDR3 length: 17 amino acids. This clonotype originated in a human patient who received an intestinal transplant, so some T cells may come from the graft donor. The chain recombines TRBV28 with TRBJ2-5; D unresolved. The specimen comprised PBMCs, sampled just over 29 days after intestinal transplant. The DNA for the CDR3 is TGTGCCAGCAGTCCCCAACACGGTGCGGAGTGGGAAGAGACCCAGTACTTC. Translation gives CASSPQHGAEWEETQYF.